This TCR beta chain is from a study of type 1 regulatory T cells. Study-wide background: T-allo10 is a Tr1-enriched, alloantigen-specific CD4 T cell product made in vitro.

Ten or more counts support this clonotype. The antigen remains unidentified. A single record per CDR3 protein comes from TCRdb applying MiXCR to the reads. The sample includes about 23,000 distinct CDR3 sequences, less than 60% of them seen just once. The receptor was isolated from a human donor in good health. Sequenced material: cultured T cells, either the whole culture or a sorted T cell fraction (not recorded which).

The CDR3 sequence is CASSPRAGGTDTQYF. CDR3 nucleotides: TGTGCCAGCAGCCCCCGGGCAGGGGGAACAGATACGCAGTATTTT. This sequence joins TRBV3-1 and TRBJ2-3, with 7 nucleotides matching TRBD1. The CDR3 is 15 residues long. The trim removed 4 bases at V and 3 bases at J, leaving 7 bases unmatched. Germline V lookup: CDR1 LGHDT, CDR2 YNNKEL (reference sequence).